The present T cell receptor (beta chain) was sequenced within a study of T cells in Graves' hyperthyroidism and ophthalmopathy. About the research overall: The blood sample was taken at first diagnosis, before treatment began.

This clonotype occurred many times. Researchers took RNA transcripts and amplified the TCR beta CDR3 regions from them. A set of HTBI primers served as the primers for a first-round RT-PCR of the TCR CDR3. Each CDR3 protein is one row after TCRdb ran MiXCR on the multiplex PCR reads. The sample has fewer than 900,000 distinct CDR3 sequences, around 20% seen once. Germline CDR1 and CDR2: MNHNS and SASEGT. V was pared by 4 bases and J by 4 bases, with 7 bases of the junction left unmatched. The CDR3 spans 16 residues. Sequenced: blood. The V and J genes are TRBV6-1 and TRBJ2-1; 10 positions match TRBD1. The sequence came from a woman aged 45-60 years with Graves' hyperthyroidism that later progressed to Graves' ophthalmopathy. The chain's CDR3 is CASSALGQGTYNEQFF. The DNA of the CDR3 is TGTGCCAGCAGTGCCTTGGGACAGGGGACTTACAATGAGCAGTTCTTC.